This T cell receptor beta chain appears in the sequencing data of a study of shared clonotypes between healthy human individuals. Clones were read by immunoSEQ multiplex PCR, and TCRdb kept only the in-frame ones, dropping some. The data contain 1.4 million or so clones, approximately 98.5% of them singletons. This receptor was obtained from a young man in good health. What was sequenced was naive CD4+ T cells sorted from blood. Subset noted: CD45RA+ positively selected.

In nucleotides, the CDR3 is TGTGCCAGCTCACCCGGCGAGAGGCTTCACTATGGCTACACCTTC. It is translated as CASSPGERLHYGYTF. The chain couples TRBV18 to TRBJ1-2; no firm D call. Per germline, CDR1 KGHSH and CDR2 LQKENI. Trimming took 3 bases from V and 3 from J, leaving 14 bases between them. CDR3 length: 15 amino acids.